This TCR beta chain was obtained from a study of fetal regulatory T cell absence and autoimmunity. The repertoire was sequenced with immunoSEQ multiplex PCR; TCRdb's copy has only in-frame clones and lacks some. Of more than 90,000 clones listed, 60% to 80% were seen once; the top ten hold 1.5% to 2.5%. The CDR3 sequence is 14 residues long. The germline V and J ends were trimmed by 3 bases and 4 bases, with 13 bases remaining between them. The V gene's germline CDR1 is KGHSH and CDR2 LQKENI. What was sequenced was pancreas tissue. V gene TRBV18 combines with J gene TRBJ2-7, with D possibly being TRBD1 or TRBD2 (5 bases each). This sequence was found in a male donor with IPEX syndrome. This chain's CDR3 is CASSPGPLTYEQYF. The DNA of the CDR3 is TGTGCCAGCTCACCGGGACCTTTGACTTACGAGCAGTACTTC.